Each of the 21 T cell receptor beta chains below was sequenced from the same sample in a study of blood T cell repertoires in COVID-19. TCRdb keeps only in-frame clones here, not all; method: immunoSEQ multiplex PCR. Found here are some 190,000 clones, approximately 86% of them singletons; the top ten hold approximately 6.9%. Sequenced input: peripheral blood. The receptors were sampled from a man older than 75 with COVID-19, enrolled during active disease.

The sample holds a few counts of this clone. The V gene is TRBV3-1 (or the pseudogene TRBV3-2), the J gene TRBJ1-5; no clear D gene. CDR1 and CDR2 from the germline V gene are LGHDT and YNNKEL (reference sequence). The CDR3 is 13 residues long. V dropped 1 base and J dropped 6 bases, with 7 bases sitting between them. The CDR3 loop is CASSQVEGQPQHF. In nucleotides, the CDR3 is TGTGCCAGCAGCCAAGTTGAGGGTCAGCCCCAGCATTTT.

The count of this clone is one. The CDR3, as DNA: TGTGCCAGCAGCCAAGCGGGGGGGTTCAGGCACTACGAGCAGTACTTC. The encoded protein is CASSQAGGFRHYEQYF. V usage is TRBV14 and J usage is TRBJ2-7, with 8 bases fitting TRBD2. V shed 1 base and J 3 bases; nucleotides not matched to a gene: 8. Germline V CDR1 and CDR2: SGHDN, FVKESK. The length of the CDR3 is 16 residues.

This chain uses TRBV10-3 with TRBJ1-1, with 9 bases aligning to TRBD1. This CDR3 spans 13 amino acids. Germline V gene lookup returns CDR1 ENHRY and CDR2 SYGVKD. The J segment lost 4 bases and the V segment lost 7 bases, leaving 4 bases of the junction unmatched. This CDR3 is CAITPTGGTEAFF. The CDR3 DNA follows: TGTGCCATCACCCCGACAGGGGGCACTGAAGCTTTCTTT.

This chain joins TRBV7-3 and TRBJ1-2; 7 bases are shared with TRBD1. The CDR3 extends over 13 amino acids. Germline CDR1 SGHTA, CDR2 FQGTGA. Losses at the gene ends were 5 bases for V and 10 bases for J; bases not matched to a gene: 10. CDR3 DNA sequence: TGTGCCAGCAGCGCGTCCGGGACAGCCATCTACACCTTC. Protein sequence: CASSASGTAIYTF.

This chain joins TRBV11-2 and TRBJ1-2, with D tentatively TRBD1 (5 bases). This CDR3 contains 14 residues. Per germline, CDR1 SGHAT and CDR2 FQNNGV. V was cut by 4 bases and J by 0 bases, with 9 bases left in between. Here the CDR3 DNA reads TGTGCCAGCAGCTCCCCGACAGCTAACTATGGCTACACCTTC. It encodes CASSSPTANYGYTF.

V and J are TRBV18 and TRBJ1-1; no reliable D call. V dropped 3 bases and J dropped 2 bases, with 7 bases sitting between them. CDR3 length: 13 residues. Germline V gene lookup returns CDR1 KGHSH and CDR2 LQKENI. CDR3 nucleotide sequence: TGTGCCAGCTCACCCACAGAAAACACTGAAGCTTTCTTT. Residues: CASSPTENTEAFF.

The CDR3 loop is CSVRTANYGYTF. DNA of the CDR3: TGCAGCGTCCGGACAGCTAACTATGGCTACACCTTC. This chain links TRBV29-1 with TRBJ1-2, with a weak D call TRBD1 (6 bases). The germline CDR1 and CDR2 sequences are SQVTM and ANQGSEA. V was cut by 6 bases and J by 0 bases, with 8 bases left in between. CDR3 length equals 12 residues. Filled out from reference TRBV29-1 and TRBJ1-2, the complete variable domain reads SAVISQKPSRDICQRGTSLTIQCQVDSQVTMMFWYRQQPGQSLTLIATANQGSEATYESGFVIDKFPISRPNLTFSTLTVSNMSPEDSSIYLCSVRTANYGYTFGSGTRLTVV.

Comments on this clone: The sample carries other DNA sequences with the same CDR3. The V call is TRBV5-1, the J call TRBJ1-1; D perhaps matches TRBD1 (5 bases). The CDR3 has 14 residues. V lost 0 bases, J lost 1 base, and 7 bases lay in between. CDR1 is SGHRS and CDR2 is YFSETQ in the germline V gene. The DNA for the CDR3 is TGCGCCAGCAGCTTGGCCCAGGGGAACACTGAAGCTTTCTTT. Translation: CASSLAQGNTEAFF.

This chain connects TRBV7-3 to TRBJ1-1; 7 positions match TRBD1. The CDR3 is 13 amino acids. Losses at the gene ends were 5 bases for V and 5 bases for J; bases not matched to a gene: 5. CDR1 and CDR2 from the germline V gene are SGHTA and FQGTGA. The CDR3 region has the DNA TGTGCCAGCAGCCCGACAGGGTGGACTGAAGCTTTCTTT. Its translation is CASSPTGWTEAFF.

V is TRBV11-3 and J is TRBJ1-1; D call uncertain. This CDR3 contains 16 residues. V was clipped by 3 bases and J by 4 bases, with 18 bases between them. Looked up from germline, CDR1 is SGHNT and CDR2 is YENEEA. CDR3 coding DNA: TGTGCCAGCAGCTTTAGTCCCGGAGGGTGGATCACTGAAGCTTTCTTT. This sequence encodes CASSFSPGGWITEAFF.

The chain joins TRBV4-2 to TRBJ1-2; 9 nucleotides line up with TRBD1. V was clipped by 0 bases and J by 2 bases; unmatched bases: 16. This CDR3 region has 20 residues. The germline gives CDR1 LGHNA, CDR2 YNFKEQ. This chain's CDR3 is CASSQDAGRQEGQGNYGYTF. CDR3 coding DNA: TGTGCCAGCAGCCAAGATGCTGGGAGACAGGAAGGACAGGGGAACTATGGCTACACCTTC.

V usage is TRBV7-9 and J usage is TRBJ1-3, with TRBD1 matching 7 bases. V gave up 5 bases and J gave up 0 bases; unmatched junction bases: 7. The germline V gene has CDR1 SEHNR and CDR2 FQNEAQ (reference sequence). This CDR3 region has 16 residues. The CDR3 here is CASSPGGQYSGNTIYF. The CDR3 nucleotides read TGTGCCAGCAGCCCCGGGGGACAGTACTCTGGAAACACCATATATTTT.

This clone occurred a few times. The chain employs TRBV7-8 and TRBJ2-5; possibly TRBD2 for D (5 bases). The CDR3 is made up of 14 amino acids. Germline assignment: CDR1 SGHVS and CDR2 FQNEAQ. The V end was cut by 5 bases, the J end by 1 base, with 11 bases between. In DNA, the CDR3 is TGTGCCAGCAGCCGACGGAGGAGCCAAGAGACCCAGTACTTC. Its protein product is CASSRRRSQETQYF.

This chain joins TRBV12-3 or TRBV12-4 and TRBJ1-1; 7 bases agree with TRBD1. J was trimmed by 5 bases and V by 6 bases; bases with no gene match: 6. The CDR3 is 13 amino acids. Written as DNA, the CDR3 is TGTGCCAGCAGACGTCCAGGGGGGACTGAAGCTTTCTTT. The encoded protein is CASRRPGGTEAFF.

The V and J genes are TRBV4-2 and TRBJ1-1; maybe TRBD1 (6 bases). The CDR3 covers 14 residues. Deletions cut 3 bases from V and 1 base from J, with 9 bases between. Germline V gene sequence: CDR1 LGHNA, CDR2 YNFKEQ. CDR3 nucleotides: TGTGCCAGCAGCCAGACGGACAGGAACACTGAAGCTTTCTTT. It translates to CASSQTDRNTEAFF.

This clone has only one observation. The chain uses TRBV6-2 or TRBV6-3 and TRBJ2-2; D might be TRBD1 (5 bases). CDR1 and CDR2 (germline): MNHEY, SVGEGT. This CDR3 is built from 16 residues. Trimming stripped 2 bases from V and 0 bases from J, with 10 bases between. The CDR3 bases are TGTGCCAGCAGTTACGGACATATCCCGAACACCGGGGAGCTGTTTTTT. As protein: CASSYGHIPNTGELFF.

This clone was seen a single time. V and J are TRBV4-2 and TRBJ1-1; tentatively, D is TRBD1 (5 bases). With 3 bases removed from V and 0 bases from J, the gap between germline ends came to 11 bases. The CDR3 sequence is 15 residues long. The V gene's germline CDR1 is LGHNA and CDR2 YNFKEQ. CDR3 nucleotide sequence: TGTGCCAGCAGCCACGTGACAGCGTTGAACACTGAAGCTTTCTTT. Translating it yields CASSHVTALNTEAFF.

This sequence joins TRBV6-1 and TRBJ1-5; D perhaps matches TRBD1 (6 bases). The germline CDR1 and CDR2 sequences are MNHNS and SASEGT. There are 15 residues in the CDR3. V lost 3 bases to trimming and J lost 6 bases, with 15 bases between them. The CDR3 DNA follows: TGTGCCAGCAGTGAGCACGGGGGGCAGGGTCAGCCCCAGCATTTT. It is translated as CASSEHGGQGQPQHF.

CDR3 sequence (DNA): TGCGCCAGCAGCCAAGGGTGGGCAGCTTCCTACGAGCAGTACTTC. Its protein is CASSQGWAASYEQYF. This sequence joins TRBV4-1 and TRBJ2-7; no clear D gene. The CDR3 covers 15 residues. The V gene's germline CDR1 is MGHRA and CDR2 YSYEKL. Between the trimmed V and J ends, which lost 1 base and 1 base, there was a span of 11 bases.

The chain couples TRBV19 to TRBJ2-7; TRBD2 matches at 7 bases. The V segment lost 5 bases and the J segment 4 bases; nucleotides outside the gene matches: 5. Germline loops: CDR1 LNHDA, CDR2 SQIVND (reference sequence). CDR3 length equals 13 residues. Here the CDR3 reads CASSAGVVYEQYF. In nucleotides, the CDR3 is TGTGCCAGTAGTGCGGGGGTGGTTTACGAGCAGTACTTC.

This clone appeared a single time. The J gene is TRBJ1-6, the V gene TRBV2, with TRBD1 identical over 7 bases. With V trimmed by 8 bases and J by 0 bases, 4 bases remained unmatched. Germline assignment: CDR1 SNHLY and CDR2 FYNNEI. The CDR3 runs 15 residues. The CDR3 loop is CASLTGSSYNSPLHF. The CDR3 DNA sequence: TGTGCCAGCCTGACAGGGAGCTCCTATAATTCACCCCTCCACTTT.